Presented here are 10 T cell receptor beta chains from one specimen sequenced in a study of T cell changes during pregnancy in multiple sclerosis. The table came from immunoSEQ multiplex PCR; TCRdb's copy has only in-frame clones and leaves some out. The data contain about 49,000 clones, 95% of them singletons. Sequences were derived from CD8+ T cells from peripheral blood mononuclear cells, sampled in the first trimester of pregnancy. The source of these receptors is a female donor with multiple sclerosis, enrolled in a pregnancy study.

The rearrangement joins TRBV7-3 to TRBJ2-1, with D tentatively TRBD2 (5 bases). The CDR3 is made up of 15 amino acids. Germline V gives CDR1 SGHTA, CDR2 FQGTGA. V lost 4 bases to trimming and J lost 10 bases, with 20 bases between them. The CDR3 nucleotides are TGTGCCAGCAGCTCCCTGGGTGGGAGACGTGCGGAGCAGTTCTTC. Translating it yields CASSSLGGRRAEQFF.

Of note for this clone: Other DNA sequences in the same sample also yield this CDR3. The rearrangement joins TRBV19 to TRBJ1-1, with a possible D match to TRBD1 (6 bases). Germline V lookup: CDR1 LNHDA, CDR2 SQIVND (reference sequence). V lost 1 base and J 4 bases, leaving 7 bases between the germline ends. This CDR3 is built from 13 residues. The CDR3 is CASSIAGVTEAFF. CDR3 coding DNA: TGTGCCAGTAGTATAGCAGGGGTCACTGAAGCTTTCTTT.

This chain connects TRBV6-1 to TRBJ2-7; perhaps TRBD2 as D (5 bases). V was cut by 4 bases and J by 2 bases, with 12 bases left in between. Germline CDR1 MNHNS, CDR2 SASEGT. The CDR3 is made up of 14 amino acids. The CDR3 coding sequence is TGTGCCAGCAGTGTCCGGACTGGTACCTACGAGCAGTACTTC. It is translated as CASSVRTGTYEQYF.

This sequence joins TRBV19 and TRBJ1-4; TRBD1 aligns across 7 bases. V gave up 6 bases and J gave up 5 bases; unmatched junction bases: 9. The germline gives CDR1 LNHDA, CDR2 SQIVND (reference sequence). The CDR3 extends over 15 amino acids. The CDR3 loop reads CASSPSGQPNEKLFF. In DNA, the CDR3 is TGTGCCAGTAGCCCGTCGGGACAGCCCAATGAAAAACTGTTTTTT.

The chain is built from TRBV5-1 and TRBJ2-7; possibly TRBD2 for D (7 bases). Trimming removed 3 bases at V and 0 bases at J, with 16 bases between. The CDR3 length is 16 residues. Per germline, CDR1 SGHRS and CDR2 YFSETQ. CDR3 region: CASSWHGGGSSYEQYF. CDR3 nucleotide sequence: TGCGCCAGCAGCTGGCACGGGGGCGGGAGCTCCTACGAGCAGTACTTC.

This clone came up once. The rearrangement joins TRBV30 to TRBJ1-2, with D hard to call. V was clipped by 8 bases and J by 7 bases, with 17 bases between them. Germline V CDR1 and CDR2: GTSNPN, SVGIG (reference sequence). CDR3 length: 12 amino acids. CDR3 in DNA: TGTGCCCTAGAGGCGTCGGCTTTTGGCTACACCTTC. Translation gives CALEASAFGYTF.

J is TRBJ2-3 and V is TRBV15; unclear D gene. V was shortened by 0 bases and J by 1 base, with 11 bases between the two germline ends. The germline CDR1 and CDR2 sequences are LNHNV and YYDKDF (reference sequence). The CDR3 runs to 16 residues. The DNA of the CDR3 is TGTGCCACCAGCAGAGATCGTCCGTCCCGCACAGATACGCAGTATTTT. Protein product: CATSRDRPSRTDTQYF.

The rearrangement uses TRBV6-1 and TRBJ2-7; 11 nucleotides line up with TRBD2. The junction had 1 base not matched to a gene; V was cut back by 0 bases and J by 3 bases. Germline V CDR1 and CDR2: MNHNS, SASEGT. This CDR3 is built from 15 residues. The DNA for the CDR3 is TGTGCCAGCAGTGAAGCACTAGCGGGAGTCTACGAGCAGTACTTC. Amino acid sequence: CASSEALAGVYEQYF.

CDR3 bases: TGTGCCAGTAGTCTGGACAGCTCTAACTATGGCTACACCTTC. Its protein is CASSLDSSNYGYTF. The J gene is TRBJ1-2, the V gene TRBV19; tentative D call: TRBD1 (6 bases). The CDR3 covers 14 residues. The germline CDR1 and CDR2 sequences are LNHDA and SQIVND (reference sequence). V lost 5 bases to trimming and J lost 0 bases, with 10 bases between them.

The CDR3: CATSRDRGGANYGYTF. CDR3 DNA: TGTGCCACCAGCAGAGATCGGGGGGGGGCGAACTATGGCTACACCTTC. The J gene is TRBJ1-2, the V gene TRBV15; possibly TRBD1 for D (6 bases). The CDR3 totals 16 residues. The V end lost 0 bases, the J end lost 2 bases, and 13 bases lay between the germline ends. Germline V gene sequence: CDR1 LNHNV, CDR2 YYDKDF (reference sequence).